The clone carrying this T cell receptor beta chain has just one count. The CDR3 totals 14 residues. J was trimmed by 5 bases and V by 5 bases; bases with no gene match: 6. Germline V gene lookup returns CDR1 MNHEY and CDR2 SVGAGI. The data belong to a study of PD-L1 blockade in urothelial cancer. Overall study: Treatment start was followed by blood analysis at 3 weeks (second dose) and again at 6 weeks. Median T cell yield per blood sample was about 140,000 cells.

Libraries were prepared by immunoSEQ multiplex PCR; TCRdb keeps only in-frame clonotypes and omits some of them. The sample carries tens of thousands of clones, 82% recorded once. The receptor was isolated from a man aged 65-85 years with urothelial cancer. V and J are TRBV6-5 and TRBJ1-2, with 9 positions matching TRBD1. The sequencing used PBMCs, collected around atezolizumab (anti-PD-L1) treatment. The CDR3 protein is CASSRGQGRYGYTF. In nucleotides, the CDR3 is TGTGCCAGCAGTCGAGGACAGGGGAGGTATGGCTACACCTTC.